This T cell receptor (beta chain) was identified during a study of T cell repertoires in cytomegalovirus infection. Study at large: A matching HLA type, together with CMV infection, was signaled by public TCR beta signatures.

This clonotype appeared a few times. The antigen is unknown. Whole-study findings and limits: CMV-specific TCR beta clonotypes restricted by HLA-C dominated the ex vivo response. The study identified carriers of CMV plus the relevant HLA from cumulative public TCR beta family frequency.

TCRdb reprocessed the reads with MiXCR, giving one entry per CDR3 protein. The repertoire includes 100,000 to 150,000 distinct CDR3 sequences, less than 9.5% of them detected once, and roughly a tenth sits in the top ten. Germline assignment: CDR1 LNHDA and CDR2 SQIVND (reference sequence). Trimming pared 1 base from V and 2 bases from J, leaving 11 bases between. This CDR3 has 15 residues. This TCR came from a human donor in good health (CMV status not recorded). Some clones in this sample may be carry-over from other donors' samples. Source material: PBMCs. V usage is TRBV19 and J usage is TRBJ1-1; D not certain. The CDR3 protein is CASSIAQTSNTEAFF. CDR3 DNA sequence: TGTGCCAGTAGTATAGCCCAAACCTCAAACACTGAAGCTTTCTTT.